Presented here are 6 T cell receptor beta chains from one specimen sequenced in a study of long-term antiretroviral therapy in people with HIV. The assay, immunoSEQ v3.0, was run at survey level. Here immunoSEQ multiplex PCR was the method, and the copy in TCRdb shows in-frame clones only, minus some. The sample includes 25,000 to 30,000 clones, about 82% seen only once; the top ten take around 4.5%. The material was unsorted PBMCs, obtained 0.8 years after starting antiretroviral therapy. The receptor set was obtained from a young woman with HIV.

The chain uses TRBV9 and TRBJ2-2; 9 positions agree with TRBD1. The V segment lost 6 bases and the J segment 6 bases; nucleotides outside the gene matches: 12. CDR3 size: 16 residues. In germline, CDR1 is SGDLS, CDR2 YYNGEE. DNA for the CDR3: TGTGCCAGCACCCGTAGTGGGACAGGGTATTCCGGGGAGCTGTTTTTT. This gives the protein CASTRSGTGYSGELFF.

The CDR3 sequence is CASSQNTDTQYF. CDR3 in DNA: TGCGCCAGCAGCCAAAATACAGATACGCAGTATTTT. V is TRBV4-1 and J is TRBJ2-3; D uncertain. This CDR3 region has 12 residues. Germline V gene data show CDR1 as MGHRA and CDR2 as YSYEKL. V was cut by 2 bases and J by 3 bases, with 3 bases left in between.

The genes are TRBV30 and TRBJ2-7; 7 positions agree with TRBD1. The V gene end was trimmed by 3 bases and the J gene end by 2 bases; junction bases not matched to a gene: 4. This CDR3 is built from 13 residues. Germline values: CDR1 GTSNPN, CDR2 SVGIG (reference sequence). The CDR3 DNA reads as TGTGCCTGGAGACTACAGGGGACCTACGAGCAGTACGTC. As protein: CAWRLQGTYEQYV.

This chain links TRBV19 with TRBJ1-4; D remains unclear. The V gene lost 3 bases and the J gene lost 7 bases, with 15 bases spanning the gap. Germline CDR1 reads LNHDA; CDR2 reads SQIVND (reference sequence). The length of the CDR3 is 15 residues. The CDR3 DNA reads TGTGCCAGTAGTATTAGTTATTTGCGGGCTGAAAAACTGTTTTTT. This sequence encodes CASSISYLRAEKLFF.

V is TRBV6-1 and J is TRBJ2-7; 7 bases align to TRBD1. The CDR3 has 15 residues. Germline CDR1 and CDR2: MNHNS and SASEGT. V was clipped by 0 bases and J by 1 base; unmatched bases: 3. The CDR3 here is CASSEAWGQSYEQYV. The CDR3 DNA follows: TGTGCCAGCAGTGAAGCGTGGGGACAGTCCTACGAGCAGTACGTC.

The chain uses TRBV6-5 and TRBJ2-7; D gene uncertain. In germline, CDR1 is MNHEY, CDR2 SVGAGI. The length of the CDR3 is 13 residues. The V end lost 10 bases, the J end lost 3 bases, and 16 bases lay between the germline ends. The CDR3 spells CATKESGGYEQYF. The DNA of the CDR3 is TGTGCCACCAAGGAGTCGGGCGGCTACGAGCAGTACTTC.